This is a list of T cell receptor beta chains from one sample in a study of T cell responses to AZD1222 COVID-19 vaccine. TCRdb's copy holds only in-frame clones and misses some; the assay was immunoSEQ multiplex PCR. The sample contains approximately 170,000 clones, around 90% of which appear only once. The sequencing here drew on peripheral blood, taken 28 days after the second AZD1222 dose. The receptor set was obtained from an adult who received the AZD1222 COVID-19 vaccine. Each CDR3 is given with its conserved first and last residue. The order of the fields is clone size, V gene, J gene, D gene, CDR3 protein, CDR3 DNA. The D gene is left open where the match is weak. Rows give clone size only sometimes, using once, few, many, or a class for an expanded clone.

size: -
V: TRBV7-8
J: TRBJ2-3
D: TRBD2
CDR3: CASTLAGGPPNTQYF
DNA: TGTGCCAGCACCCTAGCGGGGGGCCCTCCCAATACGCAGTATTTT

size: once
V: TRBV3-1/TRBV3-2
J: TRBJ1-5
D: -
CDR3: CASSQVLGLGQPQHF
DNA: TGTGCCAGCAGCCAAGTCTTAGGGTTAGGTCAGCCCCAGCATTTT

size: -
V: TRBV2
J: TRBJ1-2
D: TRBD1
CDR3: CASSGQGYGYTF
DNA: TGTGCCAGCAGCGGACAGGGCTATGGCTACACCTTC

size: once
V: TRBV11-3
J: TRBJ2-2
D: -
CDR3: CASSLAQDTNTGELFF
DNA: TGTGCCAGCAGCTTAGCCCAGGACACGAACACCGGGGAGCTGTTTTTT

size: -
V: TRBV6-5
J: TRBJ2-5
D: TRBD1
CDR3: CASSYIRTGGGETQYF
DNA: TGTGCCAGCAGTTACATACGGACAGGGGGTGGGGAGACCCAGTACTTC

size: -
V: TRBV6-6
J: TRBJ1-2
D: -
CDR3: CASTLTTDYGYTF
DNA: TGTGCCAGCACCTTGACAACGGACTATGGCTACACCTTC

size: -
V: TRBV19
J: TRBJ2-3
D: TRBD2
CDR3: CASGPGRGGLNTQYF
DNA: TGTGCCAGTGGACCGGGACGGGGGGGCCTAAATACGCAGTATTTT

size: few
V: TRBV9
J: TRBJ1-5
D: -
CDR3: CASSVDPGLDQPQHF
DNA: TGTGCCAGCAGCGTAGACCCGGGATTGGATCAGCCCCAGCATTTT

size: -
V: TRBV9
J: TRBJ2-2
D: TRBD2
CDR3: CASSPGLAGGPTGELFF
DNA: TGTGCCAGCAGCCCTGGACTAGCGGGGGGGCCGACCGGGGAGCTGTTTTTT

size: -
V: TRBV23-1
J: TRBJ1-6
D: -
CDR3: CATSQAGKNSPLHF
DNA: TGCGCCACCTCCCAGGCAGGGAAAAATTCACCCCTCCACTTT

size: few
V: TRBV21-1
J: TRBJ1-3
D: -
CDR3: CASSKGGQGGVRSGNTIYF
DNA: TGTGCCAGCAGCAAAGGGGGACAGGGAGGAGTTCGGTCTGGAAACACCATATATTTT

size: -
V: TRBV5-1
J: TRBJ2-2
D: -
CDR3: CASTSPRDPTGELFF
DNA: TGCGCCAGCACCTCCCCGCGGGACCCCACCGGGGAGCTGTTTTTT

size: -
V: TRBV5-1
J: TRBJ2-2
D: -
CDR3: CASSLDARGLSGELFF
DNA: TGCGCCAGCAGCTTGGATGCCAGGGGATTGAGCGGGGAGCTGTTTTTT

size: -
V: TRBV29-1
J: TRBJ1-3
D: -
CDR3: CSVETGSGNTIYF
DNA: TGCAGCGTTGAAACTGGGTCTGGAAACACCATATATTTT

size: few
V: TRBV3-1/TRBV3-2
J: TRBJ1-1
D: TRBD1
CDR3: CASSPTGTGMNTEAFF
DNA: TGTGCCAGCAGCCCAACCGGGACAGGGATGAACACTGAAGCTTTCTTT

size: -
V: TRBV3-1/TRBV3-2
J: TRBJ2-5
D: -
CDR3: CASSQEQIQETQYF
DNA: TGTGCCAGCAGCCAAGAGCAGATTCAAGAGACCCAGTACTTC

size: -
V: TRBV18
J: TRBJ2-1
D: TRBD1
CDR3: CASSLDRSDSEQFF
DNA: TGTGCCAGCTCACTGGACAGGAGCGACTCTGAGCAGTTCTTC

size: once
V: TRBV2
J: TRBJ1-4
D: TRBD1
CDR3: CASRKDRGESNEKLFF
DNA: TGTGCCAGCAGGAAGGACAGGGGGGAGTCTAATGAAAAACTGTTTTTT

size: -
V: TRBV6-1
J: TRBJ2-1
D: -
CDR3: CASSVRSGPGFNSYNEQFF
DNA: TGTGCCAGCAGTGTCCGTTCGGGCCCCGGGTTTAACTCCTACAATGAGCAGTTCTTC

size: -
V: TRBV6-2/TRBV6-3
J: TRBJ2-6
D: -
CDR3: CASSFHPRQGLTGANVLTF
DNA: TGTGCCAGCAGTTTCCATCCGAGACAGGGACTCACTGGGGCCAACGTCCTGACTTTC

size: -
V: TRBV12-3/TRBV12-4
J: TRBJ1-2
D: -
CDR3: CASSFLPDYGYTF
DNA: TGTGCCAGCAGTTTTTTGCCAGACTATGGCTACACCTTC

size: -
V: TRBV10-3
J: TRBJ2-3
D: -
CDR3: CAISEDGAGGSDTQYF
DNA: TGTGCCATCAGTGAGGATGGGGCAGGGGGGTCAGATACGCAGTATTTT

size: once
V: TRBV7-3
J: TRBJ2-3
D: TRBD1
CDR3: CASSLTGADTQYF
DNA: TGTGCCAGCAGCCTAACAGGGGCAGATACGCAGTATTTT

size: -
V: TRBV7-2
J: TRBJ1-1
D: -
CDR3: CASSSSLGQSLVYTEAFF
DNA: TGTGCCAGCAGCTCTTCACTGGGGCAGTCCCTGGTTTACACTGAAGCTTTCTTT

size: -
V: TRBV5-4
J: TRBJ2-5
D: -
CDR3: CASSFRGEETQYF
DNA: TGTGCCAGCAGCTTCAGGGGAGAAGAGACCCAGTACTTC

size: -
V: TRBV15
J: TRBJ1-5
D: -
CDR3: CATSRDDTNQPQHF
DNA: TGTGCCACCAGCAGAGACGACACCAATCAGCCCCAGCATTTT

size: -
V: TRBV15
J: TRBJ1-2
D: TRBD1
CDR3: CATSRALTGTAF
DNA: TGTGCCACCAGCAGAGCTCTTACCGGGACAGCTTTC

size: -
V: TRBV6-1
J: TRBJ1-1
D: -
CDR3: CASSEEMGGVGSEAFF
DNA: TGTGCCAGCAGTGAAGAGATGGGGGGCGTAGGATCTGAAGCTTTCTTT

size: -
V: TRBV5-6
J: TRBJ1-1
D: TRBD1
CDR3: CASSFLQGETEAFF
DNA: TGTGCCAGCAGCTTCCTCCAGGGGGAGACTGAAGCTTTCTTT

size: -
V: TRBV6-4
J: TRBJ2-3
D: -
CDR3: CASSVGLASRDTQYF
DNA: TGTGCCAGCAGTGTGGGGCTAGCATCACGAGATACGCAGTATTTT

size: -
V: TRBV11-2
J: TRBJ2-3
D: -
CDR3: CASSLRPARGTDTQYF
DNA: TGTGCCAGCAGCCTCCGGCCCGCCCGGGGTACAGATACGCAGTATTTT

size: -
V: TRBV5-1
J: TRBJ1-3
D: TRBD1
CDR3: CASSLGDRSGPGNTIYF
DNA: TGCGCCAGCAGCTTGGGGGACAGGAGTGGACCTGGAAACACCATATATTTT

size: -
V: TRBV5-6
J: TRBJ1-4
D: -
CDR3: CVSSFGFENEKLFF
DNA: TGTGTCAGCAGCTTCGGATTCGAGAATGAAAAACTGTTTTTT

size: -
V: TRBV28
J: TRBJ2-7
D: -
CDR3: CASSHVDSTLEQYF
DNA: TGTGCCAGCAGCCACGTGGACAGCACTCTCGAGCAGTACTTC

size: -
V: TRBV7-8
J: TRBJ1-2
D: TRBD1
CDR3: CASSLGDRSYGYTF
DNA: TGTGCCAGCAGCTTAGGGGACAGATCCTATGGCTACACCTTC

size: -
V: TRBV7-3
J: TRBJ2-1
D: -
CDR3: CASSLIGGTNEQFF
DNA: TGTGCCAGCAGCTTAATCGGCGGAACGAATGAGCAGTTCTTC

size: -
V: TRBV5-1
J: TRBJ2-5
D: TRBD1
CDR3: CASSEWVAGGETQYF
DNA: TGCGCCAGCAGCGAGTGGGTGGCAGGGGGAGAGACCCAGTACTTC

size: -
V: TRBV7-3
J: TRBJ2-3
D: -
CDR3: CASSDRTSTDTQYF
DNA: TGTGCCAGCAGCGACAGGACTAGCACAGATACGCAGTATTTT

size: -
V: TRBV6-4
J: TRBJ2-3
D: TRBD1
CDR3: CASSPGQSTDTQYF
DNA: TGTGCCAGCAGCCCGGGACAGTCCACAGATACGCAGTATTTT

size: -
V: TRBV3-1/TRBV3-2
J: TRBJ1-2
D: -
CDR3: CASSHPGDGGYTF
DNA: TGTGCCAGCAGCCACCCAGGGGATGGAGGCTACACCTTC

size: -
V: TRBV3-1/TRBV3-2
J: TRBJ2-3
D: TRBD2
CDR3: CASSQAGGPDTQYF
DNA: TGTGCCAGCAGCCAAGCGGGGGGGCCAGATACGCAGTATTTT

size: -
V: TRBV18
J: TRBJ2-7
D: -
CDR3: CASSRTQGYEQYF
DNA: TGTGCCAGCTCAAGAACGCAGGGCTACGAGCAGTACTTC

size: once
V: TRBV5-1
J: TRBJ1-1
D: -
CDR3: CASSFGGDTEAFF
DNA: TGCGCCAGCAGCTTCGGGGGGGACACTGAAGCTTTCTTT

size: -
V: TRBV2
J: TRBJ2-3
D: -
CDR3: CASYGATTGYTDTQYF
DNA: TGTGCCAGCTACGGGGCTACGACAGGTTACACAGATACGCAGTATTTT

size: -
V: TRBV6-2/TRBV6-3
J: TRBJ2-2
D: -
CDR3: CASSHDGTPNTGELFF
DNA: TGTGCCAGCAGCCACGACGGGACACCTAACACCGGGGAGCTGTTTTTT

size: -
V: TRBV5-4
J: TRBJ2-7
D: -
CDR3: CASSLGQDYEQYF
DNA: TGTGCCAGCAGCTTGGGACAGGACTACGAGCAGTACTTC

size: -
V: TRBV2
J: TRBJ1-2
D: TRBD1
CDR3: CASSKDRGHYGYTF
DNA: TGTGCCAGCAGTAAGGACAGGGGGCACTATGGCTACACCTTC

size: once
V: TRBV30
J: TRBJ1-1
D: -
CDR3: CACIRQAGPGNTEAFF
DNA: TGTGCCTGCATTAGACAGGCTGGGCCGGGGAACACTGAAGCTTTCTTT

size: -
V: TRBV9
J: TRBJ1-1
D: -
CDR3: CASSVATDENTEAFF
DNA: TGTGCCAGCAGCGTAGCCACGGACGAGAACACTGAAGCTTTCTTT

size: -
V: TRBV13
J: TRBJ1-6
D: TRBD1
CDR3: CASSLPGQGNSPLHF
DNA: TGTGCCAGCAGCTTACCGGGACAGGGGAATTCACCCCTCCACTTT

size: -
V: TRBV11-3
J: TRBJ2-1
D: TRBD2
CDR3: CASSLDSLAGGAYNEQFF
DNA: TGTGCCAGCAGCTTAGATAGTCTAGCGGGGGGCGCCTACAATGAGCAGTTCTTC

size: -
V: TRBV15
J: TRBJ1-2
D: TRBD1
CDR3: CATSGPGQGALPTNYGYTF
DNA: TGTGCCACCAGCGGCCCGGGACAGGGGGCTCTCCCAACTAACTATGGCTACACCTTC

size: -
V: TRBV5-1
J: TRBJ1-4
D: TRBD1
CDR3: CASSYRPTGGGGQGLFF
DNA: TGCGCCAGCAGCTACAGGCCCACAGGGGGCGGTGGACAAGGACTGTTTTTT

size: -
V: TRBV4-3
J: TRBJ2-1
D: TRBD2
CDR3: CASSQDSLTSGRNEQFF
DNA: TGCGCCAGCAGCCAAGATTCCCTGACTAGCGGGAGGAATGAGCAGTTCTTC

size: once
V: TRBV5-1
J: TRBJ2-7
D: TRBD1
CDR3: CASSSGQGAYEQYF
DNA: TGCGCCAGCAGCTCGGGACAGGGGGCTTACGAGCAGTACTTC